These 25 T cell receptor beta chains share one sample of origin, sequenced in a study of blood T cells in healthy people across ages. Then a second PCR, running roughly 6 to 12 cycles, was carried out with a sample-barcoded 5' primer and a J-beta primer mix. TCRdb re-analysed the 5' RACE reads in MiXCR, keeping a single row per CDR3 protein. The sample holds around 1,700,000 distinct CDR3 sequences, 28% seen once. Sample: blood. All receptors derive from a woman in her twenties or thirties in good health.

This chain uses TRBV20-1 with TRBJ2-5; TRBD2 is a possible D gene (6 bases). The CDR3 is 13 residues long. The germline V gene has CDR1 DFQATT and CDR2 SNEGSKA (reference sequence). V lost 5 bases and J 1 base, leaving 11 bases between the germline ends. The CDR3 sequence is CSALRDSQETQYF. The CDR3 DNA is TGCAGTGCTCTTCGGGACTCCCAAGAGACCCAGTACTTC.

This chain joins TRBV24-1 and TRBJ2-1; 9 bases are a match to TRBD1. CDR1 KGHDR and CDR2 SFDVKD come from the germline V gene. The junction had 16 bases not matched to a gene; V was cut back by 8 bases and J by 12 bases. The length of the CDR3 is 15 residues. In DNA, the CDR3 is TGTGCCACCAAAGGACCAGACAGGGGGATCGATGGGCAGTTCTTC. Encoded protein: CATKGPDRGIDGQFF.

The J gene is TRBJ2-7, the V gene TRBV6-6; 8 bases map to TRBD2. Germline values: CDR1 MNHNY, CDR2 SVGAGI (reference sequence). The CDR3 spans 14 residues. J gave up 5 bases and V 6 bases, and 9 bases lay outside the gene matches. CDR3 sequence: CASRPGLDSHEQYF. CDR3 nucleotides: TGTGCCAGCAGACCGGGACTAGATTCCCACGAGCAGTACTTC.

The chain couples TRBV9 to TRBJ1-1; D is possibly TRBD1 (5 bases). Germline loops: CDR1 SGDLS, CDR2 YYNGEE. CDR3 size: 14 residues. Trimming left V 0 bases short and J 5 bases short, with 11 bases between. Here the CDR3 reads CASSVGDLGTEAFF. The CDR3 DNA follows: TGTGCCAGCAGCGTAGGGGACCTGGGAACTGAAGCTTTCTTT.

This clonotype was recorded once. This chain joins TRBV12-3 or TRBV12-4 and TRBJ2-3; D unclear. The CDR3 sequence is 14 residues long. V lost 4 bases and J lost 2, with 10 bases in between. The CDR3 sequence is CASSYQVVTDTQYF. The CDR3 DNA sequence: TGTGCCAGCAGTTATCAGGTGGTCACAGATACGCAGTATTTT.

The rearrangement links TRBV7-9 to TRBJ1-5, with D maybe TRBD1 (6 bases). Trimming stripped 5 bases from V and 7 bases from J, with 18 bases between. This CDR3 is 15 amino acids long. The germline CDR1 and CDR2 sequences are SEHNR and FQNEAQ (reference sequence). The CDR3 DNA follows: TGTGCCAGCAGCGAGGGGGACGGCATAAGGCAGCCCCAGCATTTT. Protein sequence: CASSEGDGIRQPQHF.

This clonotype turned up a few times. The CDR3 sequence: CAISDSASGGTNEQYF. CDR3 nucleotides: TGTGCCATCAGTGACAGTGCTAGCGGTGGGACGAACGAGCAGTACTTC. V gene TRBV10-3 combines with J gene TRBJ2-4; the match to TRBD2 covers 7 bases. Near its end, the DNA agrees better with TRBJ2-7, so the J call may be wrong. The CDR3 consists of 16 residues. Germline lookup yields CDR1 ENHRY and CDR2 SYGVKD.

V and J are TRBV7-9 and TRBJ1-4; possible D gene TRBD1, 6 bases. V was clipped by 2 bases and J by 8 bases, with 24 bases between them. Germline V CDR1 and CDR2: SEHNR, FQNEAQ (reference sequence). The CDR3 totals 18 residues. The CDR3 sequence: CASSLTGQLAGTGEKLFF. The CDR3 coding sequence is TGTGCCAGCAGCTTAACAGGACAGCTCGCGGGGACGGGCGAAAAACTGTTTTTT.

The V gene is TRBV13, the J gene TRBJ2-6, with D perhaps matching TRBD2 (6 bases). This CDR3 has 16 residues. The V gene lost 7 bases and the J gene lost 0 bases, with 13 bases spanning the gap. In germline, CDR1 is PRHDT, CDR2 FYEKMQ (reference sequence). CDR3 in amino acids: CASTSRRVSGANVLTF. The CDR3 DNA reads as TGTGCCAGCACCTCTAGGAGGGTCTCTGGGGCCAACGTCCTGACTTTC.

The sample holds a few counts of this clonotype. CDR3 sequence: CASSVGVAHTDTQYF. CDR3 sequence (DNA): TGTGCCAGCAGCGTAGGCGTAGCCCACACAGATACGCAGTATTTT. The chain recombines TRBV9 with TRBJ2-3; no clear D. Germline CDR1 and CDR2: SGDLS and YYNGEE. CDR3 size: 15 residues. V lost 0 bases to trimming and J lost 2 bases, with 10 bases between them.

The genes are TRBV7-2 and TRBJ2-5; D is possibly TRBD2 (5 bases). Trimming stripped 3 bases from V and 5 bases from J, with 19 bases between. Germline CDR1 is SGHTA and CDR2 is FQGNSA. There are 16 residues in the CDR3. This CDR3 reads CASSFARGPRGETQYF. The CDR3 nucleotides read TGTGCCAGCAGCTTTGCCCGGGGTCCCCGAGGGGAGACCCAGTACTTC.

This clonotype appeared many times. CDR3 amino acids: CASSRENEQFF. Here the CDR3 DNA reads TGTGCCAGCAGTCGCGAGAATGAGCAGTTCTTC. This chain joins TRBV6-5 and TRBJ2-1; D not resolved. Germline V gene lookup returns CDR1 MNHEY and CDR2 SVGAGI. The V end was cut by 5 bases, the J end by 7 bases, with 6 bases between. This CDR3 has 11 residues.

This clonotype was found a few times. The V call is TRBV3-1, the J call TRBJ2-5; D not certain. The V gene lost 0 bases and the J gene lost 4 bases, with 18 bases spanning the gap. There are 17 residues in the CDR3. The germline gives CDR1 LGHDT, CDR2 YNNKEL (reference sequence). The CDR3 sequence is CASSQEKDGLTPETQYF. CDR3 DNA: TGTGCCAGCAGCCAAGAAAAGGATGGCCTTACCCCAGAGACCCAGTACTTC.

This clonotype was picked up a small number of times. CDR3: CAISESPQNIQYF. CDR3 nucleotide sequence: TGTGCCATCAGTGAGTCCCCCCAAAACATTCAGTACTTC. The chain joins TRBV10-3 to TRBJ2-4; no definite D call. The CDR3 length is 13 residues. Germline CDR1 and CDR2: ENHRY and SYGVKD. The germline V and J ends were trimmed by 0 bases and 5 bases, with 5 bases remaining between them.

This clonotype was recorded a few times. The chain employs TRBV12-3 or TRBV12-4 and TRBJ1-1; TRBD1 might be the D (5 bases). V was trimmed by 2 bases and J by 7 bases, leaving 17 bases between them. The CDR3 spans 15 residues. Here the CDR3 DNA reads TGTGCCAGCAGTTTACGACGTCTCGCCCAGGGTGAAGCTTTCTTT. This encodes CASSLRRLAQGEAFF.

The chain combines TRBV5-8 with TRBJ2-7; D possibly corresponds to TRBD1 (6 bases). From germline, CDR1 is SGHTS and CDR2 YDEGEE. Between the trimmed V and J ends, which lost 3 bases and 3 bases, there was a span of 22 bases. This CDR3 region has 17 residues. CDR3 nucleotides: TGTGCCAGCAGCTCGGCCCACGGTCCCGGGACACTCTACGAGCAGTACTTC. Its translation: CASSSAHGPGTLYEQYF.

This clonotype was detected only a few times. The J gene is TRBJ1-2, the V gene TRBV11-2, with no clear D. Trimming removed 4 bases from V and 6 bases from J, with 15 bases in between. Germline CDR1 reads SGHAT; CDR2 reads FQNNGV. There are 14 residues in the CDR3. As DNA, the CDR3 is TGTGCCAGCAGCTCAATTATCGCCCGGAATGGCTACACCTTC. Protein: CASSSIIARNGYTF.

The V gene is TRBV4-1, the J gene TRBJ1-2, with D tentatively TRBD1 (5 bases). This CDR3 comprises 15 residues. Trimming shortened V by 0 bases and J by 8 bases, and 16 bases separated the two germline ends. Germline V CDR1 and CDR2: MGHRA, YSYEKL. The CDR3 region is CASSQEAGRYSGYTF. The CDR3 region has the DNA TGCGCCAGCAGCCAAGAGGCAGGGAGGTATAGCGGCTACACCTTC.

As concerns this clonotype: This may be a read error, as it is one base from a much larger clone. The rearrangement joins TRBV4-1 to TRBJ2-7, with TRBD1 identical over 11 bases. After removal of 0 bases from V and 5 bases from J, the junction contained 6 bases not matched to a gene. This CDR3 is built from 16 residues. The germline V gene has CDR1 MGHRA and CDR2 YSYEKL. The CDR3 loop reads CASSQDQGQGGDEQYF. The CDR3 DNA reads as TGCGCCAGCAGCCAAGATCAGGGACAGGGGGGCGACGAGCAGTACTTC.

In this sample, this clonotype turned up a few times. This chain uses TRBV7-2 with TRBJ2-7; the match to TRBD2 covers 8 bases. Near its end, the DNA agrees better with TRBJ2-5, so the J call may be wrong. Per the germline V gene, CDR1 is SGHTA and CDR2 is FQGNSA. The CDR3 consists of 18 residues. The CDR3 region is CASSLYIPGTRGGETQYF. The CDR3 nucleotides are TGTGCCAGCAGCTTATATATTCCGGGGACTAGGGGCGGGGAGACCCAGTACTTC.

The chain is built from TRBV28 and TRBJ2-7; D is tentatively TRBD1 or TRBD2 (5 bases each). The CDR3 covers 18 residues. In germline, CDR1 is MDHEN, CDR2 SYDVKM. V gave up 6 bases and J gave up 0 bases, with 24 bases separating them. The CDR3 bases are TGTGCCAGCAGCTCCTCTCCCTTAACTTCAGGGACCTCCTACGAGCAGTACTTC. This encodes CASSSSPLTSGTSYEQYF.

The chain carries TRBV6-2 or TRBV6-3 and TRBJ2-1, with a weak D call TRBD2 (7 bases). The length of the CDR3 is 16 residues. Germline V gives CDR1 MNHEY, CDR2 SVGEGT. With 6 bases removed from V and 4 bases from J, the gap between germline ends came to 19 bases. CDR3 sequence: CASRLPWGGHYNEQFF. DNA for the CDR3: TGTGCCAGCAGGCTCCCGTGGGGGGGGCATTACAATGAGCAGTTCTTC.

This clonotype was counted at least ten times. V usage is TRBV11-2 and J usage is TRBJ2-6; 8 bases are shared with TRBD2. V lost 3 bases, J lost 2 bases, and 9 bases stayed unmatched. The CDR3 length is 18 residues. Germline CDR1 reads SGHAT; CDR2 reads FQNNGV. CDR3 residues: CASSFGGGILAGANVLTF. DNA of the CDR3: TGTGCCAGCAGCTTCGGGGGGGGCATACTGGCTGGGGCCAACGTCCTGACTTTC. Drawing the rest from reference TRBV11-2 and TRBJ2-6, the complete variable domain is EAGVAQSPRYKIIEKRQSVAFWCNPISGHATLYWYQQILGQGPKLLIQFQNNGVVDDSQLPKDRFSAERLKGVDSTLKIQPAKLEDSAVYLCASSFGGGILAGANVLTFGAGSRLTVL.

A remark on this clonotype: As the CDR3 is not closed by the conserved phenylalanine or tryptophan, this likely results from a read error. The chain carries TRBV20-1 and TRBJ1-4, with D possibly matching TRBD1 (6 bases). V lost 6 bases and J lost 7, with 12 bases in between. CDR1 is DFQATT, CDR2 SNEGSKA, per germline (reference sequence). The CDR3 is made up of 12 amino acids. DNA for the CDR3: TGCAGTGCGGGGGGCGGAGGTGAAAAACTGTTTTTG. Its translation: CSAGGGGEKLFL.

The rearrangement links TRBV7-3 to TRBJ2-6; no clear D. This CDR3 spans 13 amino acids. Germline-derived CDR1 and CDR2 are SGHTA and FQGTGA. V dropped 5 bases and J dropped 4 bases, with 6 bases sitting between them. The CDR3 reads CASSPRGANVLTF. The CDR3 DNA reads as TGTGCCAGCAGCCCCAGGGGGGCCAACGTCCTGACTTTC.